This TCR beta chain was identified in a study of blood T cell repertoires in COVID-19. The V gene's germline CDR1 is DFQATT and CDR2 SNEGSKA (reference sequence). The CDR3 sequence is 12 residues long. Between the trimmed V and J ends, which lost 3 bases and 4 bases, there was a span of 9 bases. Clones were read by immunoSEQ multiplex PCR, and TCRdb kept only the in-frame ones, dropping some. The repertoire consists of about 130,000 clones, with about 85% occurring once and the leading ten covering approximately 3.5%. The chain joins TRBV20-1 to TRBJ1-2; D is perhaps TRBD1 (6 bases). The sample taken for sequencing was peripheral blood. This sequence was found in a woman aged 80 or over with COVID-19, enrolled during active disease. Here the CDR3 reads CSASSQGYGYTF. DNA of the CDR3: TGCAGTGCTAGTTCACAGGGCTATGGCTACACCTTC.